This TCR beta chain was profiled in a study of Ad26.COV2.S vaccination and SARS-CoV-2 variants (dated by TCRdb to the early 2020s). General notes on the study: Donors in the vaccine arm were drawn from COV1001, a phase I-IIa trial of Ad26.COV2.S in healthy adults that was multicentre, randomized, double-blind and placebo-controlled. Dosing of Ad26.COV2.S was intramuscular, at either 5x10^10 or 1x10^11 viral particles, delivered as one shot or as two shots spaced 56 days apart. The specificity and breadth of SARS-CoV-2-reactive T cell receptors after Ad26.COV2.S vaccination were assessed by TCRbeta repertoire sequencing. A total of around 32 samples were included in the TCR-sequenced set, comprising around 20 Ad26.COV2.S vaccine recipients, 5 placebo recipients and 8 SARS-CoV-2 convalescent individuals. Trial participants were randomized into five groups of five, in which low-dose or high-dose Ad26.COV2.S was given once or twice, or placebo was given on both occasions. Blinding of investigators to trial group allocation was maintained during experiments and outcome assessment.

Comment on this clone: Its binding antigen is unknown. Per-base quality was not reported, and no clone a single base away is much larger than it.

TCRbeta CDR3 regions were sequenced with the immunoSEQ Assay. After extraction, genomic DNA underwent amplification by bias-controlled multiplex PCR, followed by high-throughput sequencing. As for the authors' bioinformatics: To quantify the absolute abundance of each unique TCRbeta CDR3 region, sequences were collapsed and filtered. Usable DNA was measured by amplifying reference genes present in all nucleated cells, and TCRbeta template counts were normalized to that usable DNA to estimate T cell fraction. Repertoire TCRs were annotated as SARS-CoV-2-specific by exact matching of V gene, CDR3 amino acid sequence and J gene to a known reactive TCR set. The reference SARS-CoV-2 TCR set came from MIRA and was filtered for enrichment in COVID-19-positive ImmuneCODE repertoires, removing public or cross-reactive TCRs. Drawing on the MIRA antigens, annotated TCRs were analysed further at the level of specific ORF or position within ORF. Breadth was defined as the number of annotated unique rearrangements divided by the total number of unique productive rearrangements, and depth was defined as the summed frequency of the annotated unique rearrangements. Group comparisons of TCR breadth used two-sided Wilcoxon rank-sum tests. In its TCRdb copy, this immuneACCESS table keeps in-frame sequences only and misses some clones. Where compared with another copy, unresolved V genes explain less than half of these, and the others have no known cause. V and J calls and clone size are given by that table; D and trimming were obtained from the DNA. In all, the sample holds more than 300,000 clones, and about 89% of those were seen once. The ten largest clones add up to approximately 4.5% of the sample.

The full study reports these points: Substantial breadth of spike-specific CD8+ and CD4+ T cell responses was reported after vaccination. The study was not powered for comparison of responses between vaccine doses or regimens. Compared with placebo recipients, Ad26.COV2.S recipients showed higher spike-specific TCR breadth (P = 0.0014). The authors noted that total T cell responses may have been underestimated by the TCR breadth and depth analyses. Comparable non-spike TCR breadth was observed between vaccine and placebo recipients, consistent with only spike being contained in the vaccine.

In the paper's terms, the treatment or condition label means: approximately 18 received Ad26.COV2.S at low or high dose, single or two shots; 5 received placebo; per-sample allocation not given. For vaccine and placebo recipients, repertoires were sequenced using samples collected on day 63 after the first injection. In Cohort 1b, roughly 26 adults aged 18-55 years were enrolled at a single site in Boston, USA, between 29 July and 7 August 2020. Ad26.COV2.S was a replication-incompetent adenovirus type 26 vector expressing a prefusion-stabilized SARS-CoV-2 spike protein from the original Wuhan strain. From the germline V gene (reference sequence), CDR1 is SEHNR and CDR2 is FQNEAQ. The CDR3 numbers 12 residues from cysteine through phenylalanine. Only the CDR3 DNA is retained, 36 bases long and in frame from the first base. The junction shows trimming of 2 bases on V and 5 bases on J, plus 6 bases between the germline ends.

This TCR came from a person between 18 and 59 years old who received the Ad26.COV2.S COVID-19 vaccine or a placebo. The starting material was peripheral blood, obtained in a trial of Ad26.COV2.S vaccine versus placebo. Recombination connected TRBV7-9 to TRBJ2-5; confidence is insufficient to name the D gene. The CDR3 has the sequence CASSLPPETQYF. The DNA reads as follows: TGTGCCAGCAGCTTACCTCCGGAGACCCAGTACTTC.